This TCR beta chain was observed in a study of blood T cell repertoires in COVID-19. Study context: Acute and convalescent COVID-19 specimens originated in the United States, Italy and Spain.

The assay was immunoSEQ multiplex PCR, and TCRdb's table has in-frame clones only and misses some. The sample consists of approximately 390,000 clones, around 91% of them appearing once. Per germline, CDR1 SEHNR and CDR2 FQNEAQ (reference sequence). CDR3 length equals 14 residues. The V and J ends lost 4 bases and 5 bases respectively, with 14 bases between them. Sequencing was carried out using peripheral blood. The chain carries TRBV7-9 and TRBJ2-5, with D possibly matching TRBD2 (6 bases). The receptor was isolated from a man aged 18 to 29 with active or convalescent COVID-19. This CDR3 reads CASSYGAGSETQYF. For the CDR3, the DNA is TGTGCCAGCAGCTACGGGGCGGGGTCGGAGACCCAGTACTTC.